This T cell receptor (beta chain) was retrieved from a study of a mutant IDH1 vaccine in newly diagnosed glioma. Study context: The treated group averaged about 44 years old and was around 60% male, roughly 38% female. Patients previously underwent radiotherapy, temozolomide, or both, and most underwent both.

Germline loops: CDR1 MNHEY, CDR2 SMNVEV (reference sequence). This CDR3 is 16 amino acids long. V dropped 4 bases and J dropped 7; count of bases not matched to a gene: 8. Generated by immunoSEQ multiplex PCR, the TCRdb table keeps only in-frame clones and is missing some. Of under 65,000 clones listed, 65% to 85% were seen once; the top ten hold roughly 19%. This sample's time point: baseline, week 1 (first vaccination visit). Treatment reported: pre-vaccination baseline after standard-of-care therapy. Study findings and constraints: Whatever changes occurred in top peripheral T cell clonotypes seemed unrelated to pseudoprogression.

This clone was picked up a small number of times. Its target is not known. The TCR was taken from a man in his late teens or twenties with glioma. Material: PBMCs, obtained from a glioma patient treated with radiotherapy, temozolomide or both. The chain links TRBV27 to TRBJ2-1; TRBD2 agrees at 12 bases. The CDR3 coding sequence is TGTGCCAGCAGTTCCCGACTAGCGGGAGCGGAGAATGAGCAGTTCTTC. Its protein product is CASSSRLAGAENEQFF.